The 13 T cell receptor beta chains below were found in one sample sequenced in a study of T cells after yellow fever vaccination (dated by TCRdb to about 2019). The library was produced with 5' RACE. The listed sequencing device is Illumina NovaSeq 6000. TCRdb reprocessed the public reads (quality trimming at Q25 with fastp, clone calling with MiXCR) and kept in-frame beta chains. Every entry covers one CDR3 protein and lists the most common genes and DNA from its rows. In this sample the table shows 300,000 to 350,000 distinct CDR3 sequences, 3.5% to 4.5% of which occur a single time. The ten largest clonotypes hold roughly 21% of the sample. The sample's treatment or condition, from its label and the paper: live attenuated yellow fever vaccine strain. Sample: PBMCs, taken 15 days after the yellow fever booster vaccination. Source of these receptors: a man aged 18 to 30 who received the YFV17D yellow fever vaccine.

This clonotype was detected a few times. This rearrangement joins TRBV7-7 to TRBJ2-6, with D unclear. The CDR3 is 14 amino acids. CDR1 SSHAT and CDR2 FNYEAQ come from the germline V gene (reference sequence). Between the trimmed V and J ends, which lost 3 bases and 2 bases, there was a span of 5 bases. This chain's CDR3 is CASSLNTGANVLTF. In nucleotides, the CDR3 is TGTGCCAGCAGCTTGAACACTGGGGCCAACGTCCTGACTTTC.

CDR3 coding DNA: TGTGCCAGCAGCTCCGCCGGGACCAGCACAGATACGCAGTATTTT. It specifies CASSSAGTSTDTQYF. V and J are TRBV7-2 and TRBJ2-3; either TRBD1 or TRBD2 may fit D (5 bases each). Trimming took 4 bases from V and 0 from J, leaving 11 bases between them. The CDR3 is 15 amino acids. Germline V gives CDR1 SGHTA, CDR2 FQGNSA.

In DNA form, the CDR3 reads TGTGCCAGCAGCCGGACCTTTGCTTCGGGGTACTATGGCTACACCTTC. Residues: CASSRTFASGYYGYTF. The chain carries TRBV7-3 and TRBJ1-2; no firm D call. Per germline, CDR1 SGHTA and CDR2 FQGTGA. The CDR3 sequence is 16 residues long. Trimming took off 5 bases at V and 3 bases at J, with 19 bases between the two ends.

This clonotype was observed many times. This chain uses TRBV5-5 with TRBJ1-4, with 7 bases identical to TRBD1. The CDR3 is made up of 16 amino acids. From germline, CDR1 is SGHKS and CDR2 YYEKEE (reference sequence). V shed 1 base, J shed 3 bases, and the junction held 6 bases outside the gene matches. CDR3 nucleotide sequence: TGTGCCAGCAGCTTGCGAAGGGGGCTCGCTAATGAAAAACTGTTTTTT. Protein product: CASSLRRGLANEKLFF.

The chain couples TRBV9 to TRBJ2-7, with D tentatively TRBD1 (6 bases). The V end was cut by 0 bases, the J end by 5 bases, with 9 bases between. The CDR3 loop spans 13 amino acids. Looked up from germline, CDR1 is SGDLS and CDR2 is YYNGEE. CDR3 residues: CASSVGGPHEQYF. The CDR3 nucleotides read TGTGCCAGCAGCGTAGGGGGGCCCCACGAGCAGTACTTC.

This clonotype was found a few times. The chain recombines TRBV12-3 or TRBV12-4 with TRBJ2-3, with 10 bases aligning to TRBD2. The CDR3 sequence is 18 residues long. With 8 bases clipped from V and 0 bases from J, the junction kept 14 bases outside the gene matches. CDR3 residues: CASLPSGGLRSSTDTQYF. The CDR3, as DNA: TGTGCCAGCCTTCCTAGCGGGGGACTTCGTTCTAGCACAGATACGCAGTATTTT.

The chain joins TRBV3-1 to TRBJ1-4; D might be TRBD1 (5 bases). Deletions cut 4 bases from V and 10 bases from J, with 16 bases between. The CDR3 is 14 residues long. Germline CDR1 reads LGHDT; CDR2 reads YNNKEL (reference sequence). This CDR3 is CASSLPGTGVKLFF. The CDR3 DNA follows: TGTGCCAGCAGCCTTCCCGGGACGGGAGTAAAACTGTTTTTT. Combining the CDR3 with reference TRBV3-1 and TRBJ1-4 gives the whole variable domain DTAVSQTPKYLVTQMGNDKSIKCEQNLGHDTMYWYKQDSKKFLKIMFSYNNKELIINETVPNRFSPKSPDKAHLNLHINSLELGDSAVYFCASSLPGTGVKLFFGSGTQLSVL.

This clonotype has only a few counts. CDR3 sequence: CASSQVSQGGNQPQHF. The CDR3 DNA reads as TGCGCCAGCAGCCAAGTTAGCCAGGGTGGCAATCAGCCCCAGCATTTT. The chain combines TRBV4-1 with TRBJ1-5; D is possibly TRBD1 (5 bases). Germline lookup yields CDR1 MGHRA and CDR2 YSYEKL. The CDR3 spans 16 residues. Trimming removed 1 base at V and 2 bases at J, with 12 bases between.

This clonotype was counted many times. The chain combines TRBV7-9 with TRBJ1-4, with D possibly being TRBD1 (5 bases). There are 17 residues in the CDR3. The germline V and J ends were trimmed by 5 bases and 4 bases, with 20 bases remaining between them. Germline V lookup: CDR1 SEHNR, CDR2 FQNEAQ (reference sequence). This chain's CDR3 is CASSVTRGRAGNEKLFF. CDR3 bases: TGTGCCAGCAGCGTAACCCGCGGCAGGGCTGGTAATGAAAAACTGTTTTTT. Full variable domain (rest looked up from reference TRBV7-9 and TRBJ1-4): DTGVSQNPRHKITKRGQNVTFRCDPISEHNRLYWYRQTLGQGPEFLTYFQNEAQLEKSRLLSDRFSAERPKGSFSTLEIQRTEQGDSAMYLCASSVTRGRAGNEKLFFGSGTQLSVL.

This rearrangement joins TRBV7-9 to TRBJ2-5; D might be TRBD1 (6 bases). Germline V lookup: CDR1 SEHNR, CDR2 FQNEAQ (reference sequence). The ends were cut back, 5 bases at V and 1 base at J, with 11 bases in the middle. This CDR3 has 14 amino acids. The CDR3 sequence: CASSRDRLQETQYF. CDR3 sequence (DNA): TGTGCCAGCAGCAGAGACAGGCTCCAAGAGACCCAGTACTTC.

There are a few counts of this clonotype. The chain couples TRBV28 to TRBJ2-5, with D uncertain. V was clipped by 6 bases and J by 2 bases, with 16 bases between them. Germline CDR1 MDHEN, CDR2 SYDVKM. This CDR3 spans 15 amino acids. CDR3 residues: CASRRARSQQETQYF. The CDR3 DNA reads as TGTGCCAGCAGACGTGCCAGGTCCCAACAAGAGACCCAGTACTTC.

The rearrangement links TRBV7-2 to TRBJ2-1; D gene unclear. Trimming pared 5 bases from V and 0 bases from J, leaving 20 bases between. The CDR3 consists of 18 residues. Germline V gene lookup returns CDR1 SGHTA and CDR2 FQGNSA. Here the CDR3 DNA reads TGTGCCAGCAGCCCAAAAGGCCGGCAGAGAAGCTCCTACAATGAGCAGTTCTTC. Translation gives CASSPKGRQRSSYNEQFF.

In this sample, this clonotype turned up many times. The genes are TRBV4-1 and TRBJ1-5, with a weak D call TRBD1 (5 bases). This CDR3 has 15 residues. V lost 3 bases, J lost 0 bases, and 9 bases lay in between. Germline V gene data show CDR1 as MGHRA and CDR2 as YSYEKL. CDR3 coding DNA: TGCGCCAGCAGCCACAGGGCCGTTAGCAATCAGCCCCAGCATTTT. Translating it yields CASSHRAVSNQPQHF.